A single sample is the source of the 30 T cell receptor beta chains below, sequenced in a study of T-cell reconstitution after alpha-beta-depleted transplantation in children. Unique molecular identifiers featured in how the TCRbeta library was prepared. TCRdb used MiXCR to reprocess the PCR reads, holding one entry per CDR3 protein. Of under 450,000 distinct CDR3 sequences in the sample, roughly 16% are singletons; the top ten hold just under 30%. The input for sequencing was PBMCs, mostly from graft donor cells, taken 360 days after TCRalphabeta/CD19-depleted stem cell transplant. The receptors here all came from a boy younger than two who had a stem cell transplant for Wiskott-Aldrich syndrome, so the T cells may come from the graft donor.

This chain joins TRBV20-1 and TRBJ1-5; tentative D call: TRBD1 (6 bases). The CDR3 is 12 amino acids. CDR1 is DFQATT and CDR2 is SNEGSKA in the germline V gene (reference sequence). The V gene lost 7 bases and the J gene lost 1 base, with 8 bases spanning the gap. The CDR3, as DNA: TGCAGTGGACAGGTCAGCAATCAGCCCCAGCATTTT. Its protein product is CSGQVSNQPQHF.

This clonotype was seen a few times. The rearrangement uses TRBV24-1 and TRBJ2-2; TRBD1 aligns across 7 bases. From germline, CDR1 is KGHDR and CDR2 SFDVKD. Losses at the gene ends were 2 bases for V and 5 bases for J; bases not matched to a gene: 4. The CDR3 has 15 amino acids. The CDR3 nucleotides read TGTGCCACCAGTGATTCGGGGACAGAGACCGGGGAGCTGTTTTTT. The encoded protein is CATSDSGTETGELFF.

The chain joins TRBV10-3 to TRBJ2-2, with D maybe TRBD2 (6 bases). The germline CDR1 and CDR2 sequences are ENHRY and SYGVKD. The CDR3 contains 20 residues. Trimming cost V 1 base and J 3 bases, with 24 bases left between them. CDR3 nucleotides: TGTGCCATCAGTGAGTTCCCCCACCGGGAGTTAAGTAGTGACACCGGGGAGCTGTTTTTT. It codes for CAISEFPHRELSSDTGELFF.

This clonotype was counted only a few times. The V gene is TRBV10-3, the J gene TRBJ2-1, with 12 bases fitting TRBD2. This CDR3 spans 15 amino acids. CDR1 and CDR2 from the germline V gene are ENHRY and SYGVKD. V was clipped by 4 bases and J by 6 bases; unmatched bases: 4. For the CDR3, the DNA is TGTGCCATCAGTGCCTCTAGCGGGGGGGCCAATGAGCAGTTCTTC. Encoded protein: CAISASSGGANEQFF.

The chain joins TRBV2 to TRBJ2-7; D unclear. The ends were cut back, 3 bases at V and 5 bases at J, with 5 bases in the middle. The CDR3 runs 11 residues. CDR1 is SNHLY, CDR2 FYNNEI, per germline. The CDR3 reads CASSDPHEQYF. CDR3 bases: TGTGCCAGCAGTGATCCCCACGAGCAGTACTTC. Based on the CDR3 plus reference TRBV2 and TRBJ2-7, the full variable domain is EPEVTQTPSHQVTQMGQEVILRCVPISNHLYFYWYRQILGQKVEFLVSFYNNEISEKSEIFDDQFSVERPDGSNFTLKIRSTKLEDSAMYFCASSDPHEQYFGPGTRLTVT.

This clonotype has just a few counts. The CDR3 loop reads CASSLMRAQSGYYGYTF. CDR3 DNA sequence: TGTGCCAGCAGCTTGATGAGGGCTCAAAGTGGTTACTATGGCTACACCTTC. This chain joins TRBV7-2 and TRBJ1-2; unclear D gene. Deletions cut 3 bases from V and 3 bases from J, with 20 bases between. Germline values: CDR1 SGHTA, CDR2 FQGNSA. The CDR3 extends over 17 amino acids.

This clonotype was counted a few times. The V and J genes are TRBV20-1 and TRBJ2-7; D perhaps matches TRBD2 (5 bases). V was pared by 3 bases and J by 0 bases, with 9 bases between. Germline values: CDR1 DFQATT, CDR2 SNEGSKA (reference sequence). CDR3 size: 13 residues. Here the CDR3 reads CSASGVPSYEQYF. The CDR3 DNA follows: TGCAGTGCTAGCGGGGTACCCTCCTACGAGCAGTACTTC.

This clonotype occurred a few times. CDR3 in amino acids: CASSRGVSNRYEQYF. The DNA for the CDR3 is TGTGCCAGCAGCCGTGGGGTCAGCAATCGCTACGAGCAGTACTTC. The rearrangement uses TRBV7-9 and TRBJ2-7; no firm D call. This CDR3 is 15 amino acids long. CDR1 SEHNR and CDR2 FQNEAQ come from the germline V gene (reference sequence). Trimming shortened V by 5 bases and J by 3 bases, and 17 bases separated the two germline ends.

The J gene is TRBJ2-7, the V gene TRBV3-1; D remains ambiguous. This CDR3 contains 14 residues. CDR1 and CDR2 from the germline V gene are LGHDT and YNNKEL (reference sequence). V dropped 1 base and J dropped 4 bases, with 11 bases sitting between them. Written as DNA, the CDR3 is TGTGCCAGCAGCCAAGCGACCTCGACGTACGAGCAGTACTTC. Translated, it gives CASSQATSTYEQYF.

V is TRBV5-5 and J is TRBJ2-2, with 9 positions matching TRBD1. The J segment lost 6 bases and the V segment lost 0 bases, leaving 3 bases of the junction unmatched. Germline CDR1 and CDR2: SGHKS and YYEKEE (reference sequence). CDR3 length: 15 residues. The CDR3 DNA reads as TGTGCCAGCAGCTTGGACCGGACAGGGGCCGGGGAGCTGTTTTTT. Translated: CASSLDRTGAGELFF. The full variable domain, completed using reference TRBV5-5 and TRBJ2-2, is DAGVTQSPTHLIKTRGQQVTLRCSPISGHKSVSWYQQVLGQGPQFIFQYYEKEERGRGNFPDRFSARQFPNYSSELNVNALLLGDSALYLCASSLDRTGAGELFFGEGSRLTVL.

This clonotype was counted many times. V usage is TRBV5-1 and J usage is TRBJ2-3; D is uncertain. CDR1 is SGHRS and CDR2 is YFSETQ in the germline V gene. CDR3 length: 13 amino acids. Trimming shortened V by 2 bases and J by 0 bases, and 4 bases separated the two germline ends. This CDR3 is CASSLISTDTQYF. The CDR3 DNA reads TGCGCCAGCAGCTTAATTAGCACAGATACGCAGTATTTT.

The V and J genes are TRBV10-2 and TRBJ2-2; D is perhaps TRBD1 (6 bases). The V end lost 4 bases, the J end lost 3 bases, and 9 bases lay between the germline ends. Per the germline V gene, CDR1 is WSHSY and CDR2 is SAAADI. This CDR3 contains 14 residues. This chain's CDR3 is CASSGDIYTGELFF. The CDR3 coding sequence is TGCGCCAGCAGTGGGGACATCTACACCGGGGAGCTGTTTTTT.

The V gene is TRBV19, the J gene TRBJ2-1; weak D call: TRBD1 (6 bases). Germline CDR1 is LNHDA and CDR2 is SQIVND (reference sequence). CDR3 length equals 15 residues. V lost 1 base and J 3 bases, leaving 10 bases between the germline ends. The CDR3, as DNA: TGTGCCAGTAGTATAGGTGGGACAATCTACAATGAGCAGTTCTTC. Translating it yields CASSIGGTIYNEQFF. Using reference TRBV19 and TRBJ2-1 for the parts outside the CDR3, the full variable domain is DGGITQSPKYLFRKEGQNVTLSCEQNLNHDAMYWYRQDPGQGLRLIYYSQIVNDFQKGDIAEGYSVSREKKESFPLTVTSAQKNPTAFYLCASSIGGTIYNEQFFGPGTRLTVL.

This chain uses TRBV28 with TRBJ2-1; no firm D call. The germline gives CDR1 MDHEN, CDR2 SYDVKM. The CDR3 is 13 residues long. V was trimmed by 2 bases and J by 13 bases, leaving 15 bases between them. CDR3 DNA: TGTGCCAGCAGTTTAAGCCTCTCCCAGGTCCAGTTCTTC. This translates into CASSLSLSQVQFF.

The chain links TRBV20-1 to TRBJ2-3; 11 bases match TRBD2. The CDR3 runs 18 residues. Losses at the gene ends were 3 bases for V and 2 bases for J; bases not matched to a gene: 13. Per the germline V gene, CDR1 is DFQATT and CDR2 is SNEGSKA (reference sequence). CDR3 in amino acids: CSASHLAGGYFYTDTQYF. In DNA, the CDR3 is TGCAGTGCTAGTCACCTAGCGGGGGGTTATTTTTACACAGATACGCAGTATTTT.

This clonotype has at least ten counts. The chain joins TRBV7-9 to TRBJ2-2, with TRBD1 matching over 8 bases. This CDR3 spans 14 amino acids. CDR1 is SEHNR and CDR2 is FQNEAQ in the germline V gene (reference sequence). The V and J ends lost 6 bases and 6 bases, in that order; junction bases with no gene match: 6. The CDR3, as DNA: TGTGCCAGCAGTCCCGGGACAGGATCCGGGGAGCTGTTTTTT. Translating it yields CASSPGTGSGELFF.

There are a few counts of this clonotype. The rearrangement links TRBV20-1 to TRBJ1-1; no clear D gene. This CDR3 is built from 13 residues. Germline values: CDR1 DFQATT, CDR2 SNEGSKA (reference sequence). V was shortened by 3 bases and J by 3 bases, with 11 bases between the two germline ends. In nucleotides, the CDR3 is TGCAGTGCTAGGTGGAGTTCATACACTGAAGCTTTCTTT. As protein: CSARWSSYTEAFF.

Ten or more counts support this clonotype. J is TRBJ1-2 and V is TRBV7-9; D uncertain. CDR1 is SEHNR and CDR2 is FQNEAQ in the germline V gene (reference sequence). Trimming took off 1 base at V and 3 bases at J, with 6 bases between the two ends. The CDR3 has 13 amino acids. CDR3: CASSLGVDYGYTF. For the CDR3, the DNA is TGTGCCAGCAGCTTAGGTGTTGACTATGGCTACACCTTC.

This clonotype showed up many times. This sequence joins TRBV20-1 and TRBJ2-1, with D unresolved. V dropped 0 bases and J dropped 0 bases, with 9 bases sitting between them. The CDR3 runs 15 residues. CDR1 and CDR2 from the germline V gene are DFQATT and SNEGSKA (reference sequence). CDR3 sequence: CSAREVVSSYNEQFF. CDR3 sequence (DNA): TGCAGTGCTAGAGAAGTGGTAAGCTCCTACAATGAGCAGTTCTTC.

The J gene is TRBJ2-5, the V gene TRBV3-1; 11 bases line up with TRBD2. Unmatched junction bases numbered 5, after V lost 5 bases and J lost 0 bases. The CDR3 has 16 residues. CDR1 LGHDT and CDR2 YNNKEL come from the germline V gene (reference sequence). The CDR3: CASSTGTSGYQETQYF. The CDR3 DNA reads TGTGCCAGCAGCACCGGGACTAGCGGTTACCAAGAGACCCAGTACTTC.

This clonotype has more than one count but fewer than ten. The chain uses TRBV7-8 and TRBJ2-3; D unclear. From germline, CDR1 is SGHVS and CDR2 FQNEAQ. Trimming stripped 2 bases from V and 1 base from J, with 10 bases between. CDR3 size: 15 residues. Written as DNA, the CDR3 is TGTGCCAGCAGCTTAAGGCCATATCGCACAGATACGCAGTATTTT. Its protein product is CASSLRPYRTDTQYF.

This clonotype was seen more than once but under ten times. This chain links TRBV12-3 or TRBV12-4 with TRBJ2-1, with TRBD2 as a possible D gene (5 bases). V lost 2 bases and J 9 bases, leaving 17 bases between the germline ends. CDR3 size: 15 residues. The CDR3 protein is CASSLLTGTRGEQFF. The CDR3 coding sequence is TGTGCCAGCAGTTTATTGACGGGAACCCGCGGTGAGCAGTTCTTC.

This clonotype has a single count. The rearrangement links TRBV29-1 to TRBJ1-1; TRBD1 agrees at 12 bases. V dropped 2 bases and J dropped 4; count of bases not matched to a gene: 5. The CDR3 covers 15 residues. Germline V gene data show CDR1 as SQVTM and CDR2 as ANQGSEA. Here the CDR3 reads CSVELGQGAVTEAFF. The CDR3 DNA reads TGCAGCGTTGAACTGGGACAGGGGGCGGTCACTGAAGCTTTCTTT.

This clonotype was recorded at least ten times. The CDR3 DNA follows: TGCGCCAGCTCCCGAGGACAGGGAGGGTATGGCTACACCTTC. Its translation: CASSRGQGGYGYTF. This sequence joins TRBV4-3 and TRBJ1-2; TRBD1 matches at 8 bases. The CDR3 sequence is 14 residues long. CDR1 and CDR2 from the germline V gene are LGHNA and YSLEER. Unmatched junction bases numbered 10, after V lost 8 bases and J lost 5 bases.

This clonotype has only a few counts. The chain is built from TRBV29-1 and TRBJ2-1; 14 bases are a match to TRBD2. The length of the CDR3 is 13 residues. Germline loops: CDR1 SQVTM, CDR2 ANQGSEA. The V and J ends lost 6 bases and 16 bases, in that order; junction bases with no gene match: 11. The chain's CDR3 is CSVVTSGRAHEFF. CDR3 nucleotide sequence: TGCAGCGTGGTGACTAGCGGGAGGGCCCACGAATTCTTC.

The chain carries TRBV29-1 and TRBJ2-3; maybe TRBD2 (5 bases). Germline V lookup: CDR1 SQVTM, CDR2 ANQGSEA. The V end was cut by 7 bases, the J end by 4 bases, with 12 bases between. This CDR3 contains 12 residues. CDR3 coding DNA: TGCAGCGCCGAACTAGATTCAGATACGCAGTATTTT. It specifies CSAELDSDTQYF.

The rearrangement uses TRBV7-9 and TRBJ2-7, with D unresolved. This CDR3 comprises 15 residues. V gave up 2 bases and J gave up 0 bases, with 11 bases separating them. Per the germline V gene, CDR1 is SEHNR and CDR2 is FQNEAQ (reference sequence). Written as DNA, the CDR3 is TGTGCCAGCAGCTTAACACAGAAGTTCTCCTACGAGCAGTACTTC. The encoded protein is CASSLTQKFSYEQYF.

The V gene is TRBV24-1, the J gene TRBJ2-5, with D possibly being TRBD2 (5 bases). CDR1 is KGHDR and CDR2 is SFDVKD in the germline V gene. With 3 bases removed from V and 3 bases from J, the gap between germline ends came to 10 bases. The CDR3 totals 14 residues. Here the CDR3 reads CATSDRTSEETQYF. CDR3 nucleotide sequence: TGTGCCACCAGTGATAGGACTTCGGAAGAGACCCAGTACTTC.

The rearrangement joins TRBV5-4 to TRBJ2-7, with D unclear. CDR1 SGHNT and CDR2 YYREEE come from the germline V gene (reference sequence). Between the trimmed V and J ends, which lost 4 bases and 1 base, there was a span of 21 bases. The CDR3 runs to 17 residues. The CDR3 spells CASSPNPGGGFSYEQYF. DNA of the CDR3: TGTGCCAGCAGCCCAAATCCAGGTGGTGGGTTTTCCTACGAGCAGTACTTC. Drawing the rest from reference TRBV5-4 and TRBJ2-7, the complete variable domain is ETGVTQSPTHLIKTRGQQVTLRCSSQSGHNTVSWYQQALGQGPQFIFQYYREEENGRGNFPPRFSGLQFPNYSSELNVNALELDDSALYLCASSPNPGGGFSYEQYFGPGTRLTVT.

The chain joins TRBV29-1 to TRBJ2-1; D perhaps matches TRBD2 (6 bases). The CDR3 is 12 residues long. CDR1 and CDR2 from the germline V gene are SQVTM and ANQGSEA. With 4 bases removed from V and 6 bases from J, the gap between germline ends came to 10 bases. The CDR3: CSVGKGLNEQFF. CDR3 nucleotide sequence: TGCAGCGTTGGCAAGGGACTCAATGAGCAGTTCTTC.